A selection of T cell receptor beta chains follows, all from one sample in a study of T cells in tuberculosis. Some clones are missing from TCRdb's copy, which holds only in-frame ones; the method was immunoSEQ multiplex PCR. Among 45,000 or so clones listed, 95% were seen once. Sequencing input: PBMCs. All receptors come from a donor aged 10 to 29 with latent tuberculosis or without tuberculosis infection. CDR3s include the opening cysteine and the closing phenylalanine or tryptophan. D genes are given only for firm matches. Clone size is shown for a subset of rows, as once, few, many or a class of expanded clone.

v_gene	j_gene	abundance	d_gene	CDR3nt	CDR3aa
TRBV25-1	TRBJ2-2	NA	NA	TGTGCCAGCAGTGAAAGCTCGAAATCGGTCACCGGGGAGCTGTTTTTT	CASSESSKSVTGELFF
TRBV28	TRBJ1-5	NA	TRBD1	TGTGCCAGCAGTACCGGGACAGGGAGAAATCAGCCCCAGCATTTT	CASSTGTGRNQPQHF
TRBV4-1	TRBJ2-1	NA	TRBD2	TGCGCCAGCAGCCAAGATCTAGCGGGGGGGCTAAATGAGCAGTTCTTC	CASSQDLAGGLNEQFF
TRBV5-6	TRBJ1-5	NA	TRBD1	TGTGCCAGCAGCTCGACAGGGACGGATCAGCCCCAGCATTTT	CASSSTGTDQPQHF
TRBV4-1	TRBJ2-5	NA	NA	TGCGCCAGCAGCCAATTCCTCAGGGTAGTGGAGACCCAGTACTTC	CASSQFLRVVETQYF
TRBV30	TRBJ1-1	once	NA	TGTGCCTGGAGTTCCAACCTCGTACACCGGAACACTGAAGCTTTCTTT	CAWSSNLVHRNTEAFF
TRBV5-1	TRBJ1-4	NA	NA	TGCGCCAGCAGCTTGCAGGCTAAGGGGAATGAAAAACTGTTTTTT	CASSLQAKGNEKLFF
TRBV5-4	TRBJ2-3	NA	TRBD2	TGTGCCAGCAGCTTGGCTAGCGGGTACGATACGCAGTATTTT	CASSLASGYDTQYF
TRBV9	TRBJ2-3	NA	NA	TGTGCCAGCAGCGTAGATCCCGGTTACACAGATACGCAGTATTTT	CASSVDPGYTDTQYF
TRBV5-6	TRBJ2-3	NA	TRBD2	TGTGCCAGCAGCTTTTCAGCGGGGGGGCCTCTCGTTGCAGATACGCAGTATTTT	CASSFSAGGPLVADTQYF
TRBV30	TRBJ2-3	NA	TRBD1	TGTGCCTGGAGTGCTAATGGGGGCAGGGGGACAGATACGCAGTATTTT	CAWSANGGRGTDTQYF
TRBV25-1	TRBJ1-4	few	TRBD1	TGTGCCAGCAGTGGAACAGGGGCAACTAATGAAAAACTGTTTTTT	CASSGTGATNEKLFF
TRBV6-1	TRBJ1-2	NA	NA	TGTGCCAGCAGTGATAGGAGCGTCTCTAACTATGGCTACACCTTC	CASSDRSVSNYGYTF
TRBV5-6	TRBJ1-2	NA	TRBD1	TGTGCCAGCAGCCCCTATCGACAGGGTTTGGACTATGGCTACACCTTC	CASSPYRQGLDYGYTF
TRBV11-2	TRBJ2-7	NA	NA	TGTGCCAGCAGCCCTTGGGTGACAACCTACGAGCAGTACTTC	CASSPWVTTYEQYF
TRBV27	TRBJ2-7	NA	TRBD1	TGTGCCAGTTGGAAGGCCCGGGACAGGGGGTTCTACGAGCAGTACTTC	CASWKARDRGFYEQYF
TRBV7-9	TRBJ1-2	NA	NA	TGTGCCAGCAGCTCGGGGGTTTACTATGGCTACACCTTC	CASSSGVYYGYTF
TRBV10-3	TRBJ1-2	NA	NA	TGTGCCATCATGATGAGGGGGGGCTACACCTTC	CAIMMRGGYTF
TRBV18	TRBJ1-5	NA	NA	TGTGCCAGCTCACCAGACAGTGGTCCCACCAATCAGCCCCAGCATTTT	CASSPDSGPTNQPQHF
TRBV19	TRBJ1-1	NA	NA	TGTGCCAGTAATACGGGGGTTGTGGGTAAGACTGAAGCTTTCTTT	CASNTGVVGKTEAFF
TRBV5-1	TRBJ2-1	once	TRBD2	TGCGCCAGCAGCTTCCTGGGACTAGCGGGGGGGCCACTTGGCAATGAGCAGTTCTTC	CASSFLGLAGGPLGNEQFF
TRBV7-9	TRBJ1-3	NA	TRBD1	TGTGCCAGCAGCTTGATTCCGGGACAGGGGTCTGGAAACACCATATATTTT	CASSLIPGQGSGNTIYF
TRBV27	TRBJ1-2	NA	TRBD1	TGTGCCAGCAGTTTGTGGACAGGCGATTACTATGGCTACACCTTC	CASSLWTGDYYGYTF
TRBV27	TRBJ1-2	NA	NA	TGTGCCAGCAGTTTACAGGGGTATGGCTACACCTTC	CASSLQGYGYTF
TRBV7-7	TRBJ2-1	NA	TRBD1	TGTGCCAGCAGCCCCGGGACAGGGGTAAATGAGCAGTTCTTC	CASSPGTGVNEQFF
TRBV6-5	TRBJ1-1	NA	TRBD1	TGTGCCAGCATGGGGACAGGGTTGAACACTGAAGCTTTCTTT	CASMGTGLNTEAFF
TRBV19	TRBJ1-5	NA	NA	TGTGCCAGTAGTATAGCCCAGGGCAATCAGCCCCAGCATTTT	CASSIAQGNQPQHF
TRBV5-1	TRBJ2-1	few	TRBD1	TGCGCCAGCAGCTCGCGGGGACAGGGGGCCTCCAATGAGCAGTTCTTC	CASSSRGQGASNEQFF
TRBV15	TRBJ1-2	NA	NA	TGTGCCACCAGCAGAGATGAGTTCCGTCGGGGGGTAGAGAACTATGGCTACACCTTC	CATSRDEFRRGVENYGYTF
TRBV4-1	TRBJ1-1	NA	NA	TGCGCCAGCAGCCGAATCCCCGGACACACGCTGAACACTGAAGCTTTCTTT	CASSRIPGHTLNTEAFF
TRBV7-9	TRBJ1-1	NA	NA	TGTGCCAGCAGCCCCTACAGCCGCTATGAGGCTTTCTTT	CASSPYSRYEAFF
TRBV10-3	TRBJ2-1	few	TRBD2	TGTGCCGCCCCGGGGAGCGGGGGGGGTTCCTACAATGAGCAGTTCTTC	CAAPGSGGGSYNEQFF
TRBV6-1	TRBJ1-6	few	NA	TGTGCCAGCAGTTTAGACAGCTCCTATAATTCACCCCTCCACTTT	CASSLDSSYNSPLHF
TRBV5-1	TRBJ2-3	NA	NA	TGCGCCAGCAGCTTGGCGGGGAGCACAGATACGCAGTATTTT	CASSLAGSTDTQYF
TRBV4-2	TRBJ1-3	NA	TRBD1	TGTGCCAGCAGCCCGACTTTGGGACAGGTAGAGGCTGGAAACACCATATATTTT	CASSPTLGQVEAGNTIYF
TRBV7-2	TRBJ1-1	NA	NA	TGTGCCAGCAGCTTAGGTAACCAGGGGAACACTGAAGCTTTCTTT	CASSLGNQGNTEAFF
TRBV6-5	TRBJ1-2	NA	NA	TGTGCCAGCAGTTACTCCCCGACTTTCAACTATGGCTACACCTTC	CASSYSPTFNYGYTF
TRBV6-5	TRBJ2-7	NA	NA	TGTGCCAGCAGTTCGACAGATAGCGAGCAGTACTTC	CASSSTDSEQYF
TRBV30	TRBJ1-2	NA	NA	TGTGCCTGGAGTGTATTTCAGGGGATGGACTATGGCTACACCTTC	CAWSVFQGMDYGYTF
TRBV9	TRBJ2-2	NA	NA	TGTGCCAGCAGTCCCGCCGGGGAGCTGTTTTTT	CASSPAGELFF
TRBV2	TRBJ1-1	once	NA	TGTGCCAGCTTCCCCATGGGGCAGGGTAAAACTGAAGCTTTCTTT	CASFPMGQGKTEAFF
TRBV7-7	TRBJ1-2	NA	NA	TGTGCTAGCAGCCCACTAGGTGCAAGCTATGGCTACACCTTC	CASSPLGASYGYTF
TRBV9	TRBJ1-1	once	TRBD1	TGTGCCAGCAGCGTAAGACAGGGGGGAACTGAAGCTTTCTTT	CASSVRQGGTEAFF
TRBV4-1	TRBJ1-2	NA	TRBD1	TGCGCCAGCAGCCAAGATCTCCTTGCCGGGACAGGGGCCTATGGCTACACCTTC	CASSQDLLAGTGAYGYTF
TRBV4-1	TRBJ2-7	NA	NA	TGCGCCAGCAGCCAAGAACCAGGCACACCCTACGAGCAGTACTTC	CASSQEPGTPYEQYF
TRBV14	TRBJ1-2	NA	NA	TGTGCCAGCAGCCAATGGGGGGGGCAGAGTGGCTACACCTTC	CASSQWGGQSGYTF
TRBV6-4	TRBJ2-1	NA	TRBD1	TGTGCCAGCAGTGGGACAGGGGGCTCGAATGAGCAGTTCTTC	CASSGTGGSNEQFF
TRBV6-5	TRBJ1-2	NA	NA	TGTGCCAGCAGGATTTACGTTTCAGGGTCTGGCTACACCTTC	CASRIYVSGSGYTF
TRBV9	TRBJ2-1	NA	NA	TGTGCCAGCAGCGCCCGGGACATACACTACAATGAGCAGTTCTTC	CASSARDIHYNEQFF
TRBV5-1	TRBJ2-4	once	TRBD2	TGCGCCAGCACCCCTGGGGGGGGAAACATTCAGTACTTC	CASTPGGGNIQYF
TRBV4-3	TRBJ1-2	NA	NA	TGCGCCAGCAGCCAAAAGGACAGAAACTATGGCTACACCTTC	CASSQKDRNYGYTF
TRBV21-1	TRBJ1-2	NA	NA	TGTGCCAGCACCCCTGAGGGGGGAGGGGGCTACACCTTC	CASTPEGGGGYTF